This T cell receptor beta chain appears in the sequencing data of a study of cytomegalovirus exposure and HLA in healthy donors. The CDR3 contains 17 residues. After removal of 1 base from V and 4 bases from J, the junction contained 7 bases not matched to a gene. CDR1 is SGHVS and CDR2 is FNYEAQ in the germline V gene. Each donor was nominally healthy when sampled (though unrecorded immune exposures were likely). A multiplex PCR was run with 60 Vbeta primers and 13 Jbeta primers. Clones were sequenced by immunoSEQ multiplex PCR, and TCRdb holds only the in-frame ones, with some missing. The sample consists of some 130,000 clones, around 78% of them appearing once.

The chain employs TRBV7-6 and TRBJ2-3; 11 bases map to TRBD2. This receptor was taken from a woman aged 18-35 years in good health and CMV-seronegative. The specimen was PBMCs. CDR3 in amino acids: CASSLVVSSGGPDTQYF. The CDR3 bases are TGTGCCAGCAGCTTAGTAGTGTCTAGCGGGGGGCCAGATACGCAGTATTTT.